The sequence of this T cell receptor (beta chain) was determined in a study of OX40 agonist ivuxolimab in advanced cancers. Study-wide background: At just under 85% male, the cohort had a mean age of 60 years, ranging from about 23 to 79. Study-wide points: Clonal expansion was among the lowest in partial responders at 0.1-3.0 mg/kg, especially CD8+.

Sequencing was performed with immunoSEQ multiplex PCR; in TCRdb, only in-frame clones are kept and a portion is missing. In the table there are tens of thousands of clones, approximately 75% of which are singletons. V shed 4 bases, J shed 0 bases, and the junction held 5 bases outside the gene matches. CDR1 and CDR2 (germline): SGHDN, FVKESK. CDR3 length: 15 amino acids. Comments on this clone: The antigen is not known.

Autoimmune disease history or systemic immunosuppression excluded patients. The investigators sampled blood at baseline, at cycle 4 day 1, and at cycle 7 day 1. Sequencing was performed on CD4+ or CD8+ T cells sorted from blood, taken in a trial of the OX40 agonist ivuxolimab. This TCR was sampled from an adult with an advanced solid tumor such as melanoma, head and neck, liver or kidney cancer. This chain links TRBV14 with TRBJ2-7; 8 positions agree with TRBD1. The CDR3 reads CASSPRQGYSYEQYF. For the CDR3, the DNA is TGTGCCAGCAGCCCGCGACAGGGGTACTCCTACGAGCAGTACTTC.